This T cell receptor beta chain stems from a study of molecular identifiers for immune sequencing clone quantification. This clonotype was recorded a few times. Its matching antigen is unknown. Listed TCR primers, together with previously described methods, were used for the bulk TCR libraries. TCRdb fed the PCR reads into MiXCR, producing one record per CDR3 protein. The top ten hold more than 0.8% of the sample, which has about half a million distinct CDR3 sequences, about 21% seen once. Study-level results: Under 1% of molecules in naive cells, but over 99% of effector molecules, belonged to clones above 20 RNA copies.

This CDR3 contains 15 residues. CDR1 MNHEY and CDR2 SMNVEV come from the germline V gene (reference sequence). J lost 7 bases, V lost 4 bases, and 8 bases had no gene match. This TCR came from a human donor in good health. Some libraries in this study had Jurkat cell RNA spiked in. J is TRBJ2-3 and V is TRBV27, with TRBD1 identical over 10 bases. Sequencing was done on a sample of naive CD8+ T cells from blood, with Jurkat cell RNA spiked in. Noted subset: FACS-sorted CD8+CD4-CCR7+CD45RA+ naive T cells. The CDR3 loop is CASSSYSGQGHTQYF. The DNA of the CDR3 is TGTGCCAGCAGTTCATATTCGGGACAGGGGCATACGCAGTATTTT.